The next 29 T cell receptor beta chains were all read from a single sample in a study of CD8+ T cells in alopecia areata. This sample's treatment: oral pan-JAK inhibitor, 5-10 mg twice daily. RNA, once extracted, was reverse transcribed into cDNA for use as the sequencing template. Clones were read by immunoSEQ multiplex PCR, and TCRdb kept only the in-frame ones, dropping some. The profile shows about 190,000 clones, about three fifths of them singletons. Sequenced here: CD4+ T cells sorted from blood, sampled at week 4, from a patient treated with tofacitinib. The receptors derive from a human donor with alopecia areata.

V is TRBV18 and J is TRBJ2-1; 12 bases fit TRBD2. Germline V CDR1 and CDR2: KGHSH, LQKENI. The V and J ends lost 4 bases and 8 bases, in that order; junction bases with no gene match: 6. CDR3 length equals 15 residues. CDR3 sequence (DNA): TGTGCCAGCTCACGACTAGCGGGAGTGGGGGATGAGCAGTTCTTC. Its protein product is CASSRLAGVGDEQFF.

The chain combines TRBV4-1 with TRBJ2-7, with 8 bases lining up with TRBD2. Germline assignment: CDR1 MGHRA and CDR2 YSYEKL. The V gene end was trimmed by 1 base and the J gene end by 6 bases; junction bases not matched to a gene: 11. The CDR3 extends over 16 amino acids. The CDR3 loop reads CASSQVAGLVSSEQYF. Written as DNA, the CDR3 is TGCGCCAGCAGCCAAGTTGCGGGACTAGTGTCGAGCGAGCAGTACTTC.

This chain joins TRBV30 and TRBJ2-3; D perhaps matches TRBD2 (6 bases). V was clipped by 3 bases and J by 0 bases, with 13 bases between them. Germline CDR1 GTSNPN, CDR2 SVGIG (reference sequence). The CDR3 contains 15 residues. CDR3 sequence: CAWSAGTLSTDTQYF. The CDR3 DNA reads TGTGCCTGGAGCGCCGGGACTTTAAGCACAGATACGCAGTATTTT.

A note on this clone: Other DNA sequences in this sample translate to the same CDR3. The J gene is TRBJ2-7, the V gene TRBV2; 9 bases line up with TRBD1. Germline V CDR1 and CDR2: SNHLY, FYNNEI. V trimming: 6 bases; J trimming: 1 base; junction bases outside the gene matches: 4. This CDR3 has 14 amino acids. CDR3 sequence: CASRAGTGSYEQYF. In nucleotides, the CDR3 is TGTGCCAGCAGAGCCGGGACAGGGTCCTACGAGCAGTACTTC.

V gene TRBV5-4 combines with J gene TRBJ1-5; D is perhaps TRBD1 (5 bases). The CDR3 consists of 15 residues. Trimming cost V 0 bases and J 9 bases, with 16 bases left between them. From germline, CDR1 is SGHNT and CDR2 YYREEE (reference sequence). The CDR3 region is CASSLGGRAAGPQHF. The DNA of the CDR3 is TGTGCCAGCAGCTTGGGGGGACGGGCAGCCGGGCCCCAGCATTTT.

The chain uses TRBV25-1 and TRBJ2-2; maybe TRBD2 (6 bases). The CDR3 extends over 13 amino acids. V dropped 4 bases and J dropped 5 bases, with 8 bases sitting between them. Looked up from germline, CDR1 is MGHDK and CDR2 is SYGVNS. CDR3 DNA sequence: TGTGCCAGCAGTGGGGCGGGGACCGGGGAGCTGTTTTTT. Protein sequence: CASSGAGTGELFF.

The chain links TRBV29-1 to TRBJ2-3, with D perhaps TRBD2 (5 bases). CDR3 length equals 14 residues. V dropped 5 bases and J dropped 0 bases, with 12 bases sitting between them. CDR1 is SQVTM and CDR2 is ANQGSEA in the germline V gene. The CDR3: CSVTRATSTDTQYF. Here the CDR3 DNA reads TGCAGCGTTACGAGGGCCACTAGCACAGATACGCAGTATTTT.

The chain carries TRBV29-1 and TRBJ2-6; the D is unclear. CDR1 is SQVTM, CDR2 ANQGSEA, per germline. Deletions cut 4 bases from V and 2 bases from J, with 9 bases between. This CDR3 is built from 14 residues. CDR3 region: CSVVQETGANVLTF. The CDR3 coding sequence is TGCAGCGTTGTTCAGGAGACTGGGGCCAACGTCCTGACTTTC.

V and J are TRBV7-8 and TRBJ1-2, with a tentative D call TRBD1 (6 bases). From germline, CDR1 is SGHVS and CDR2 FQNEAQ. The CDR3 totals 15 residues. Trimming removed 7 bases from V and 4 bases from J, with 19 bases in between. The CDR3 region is CASNVASGGGYGYTF. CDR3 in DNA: TGTGCCAGCAACGTCGCCTCGGGGGGCGGCTATGGCTACACCTTC.

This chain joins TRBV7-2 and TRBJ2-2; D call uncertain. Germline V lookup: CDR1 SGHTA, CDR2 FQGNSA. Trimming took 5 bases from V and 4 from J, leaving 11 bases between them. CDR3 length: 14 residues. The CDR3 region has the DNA TGTGCCAGCAGCCAAGAGAGAATCACCGGGGAGCTGTTTTTT. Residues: CASSQERITGELFF.

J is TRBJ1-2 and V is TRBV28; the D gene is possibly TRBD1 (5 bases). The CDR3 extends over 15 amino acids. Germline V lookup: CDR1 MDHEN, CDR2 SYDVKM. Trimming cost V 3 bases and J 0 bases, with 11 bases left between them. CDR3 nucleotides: TGTGCCAGCAGTTTGGGGGACGCAACTAACTATGGCTACACCTTC. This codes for CASSLGDATNYGYTF.

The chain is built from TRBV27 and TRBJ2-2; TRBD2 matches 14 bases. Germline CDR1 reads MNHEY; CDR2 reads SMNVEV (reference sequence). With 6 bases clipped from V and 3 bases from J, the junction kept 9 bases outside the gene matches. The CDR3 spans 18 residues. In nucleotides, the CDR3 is TGTGCCAGCAGGAAGGGACTAGCGGGAGTTTGGGACACCGGGGAGCTGTTTTTT. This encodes CASRKGLAGVWDTGELFF.

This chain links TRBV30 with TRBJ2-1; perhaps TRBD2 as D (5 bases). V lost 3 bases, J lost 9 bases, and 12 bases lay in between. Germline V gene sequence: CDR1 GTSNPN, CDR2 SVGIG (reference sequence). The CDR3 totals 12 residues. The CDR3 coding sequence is TGTGCCTGGAGCCCTGGGAGCATTGAGCAGTTCTTC. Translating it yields CAWSPGSIEQFF.

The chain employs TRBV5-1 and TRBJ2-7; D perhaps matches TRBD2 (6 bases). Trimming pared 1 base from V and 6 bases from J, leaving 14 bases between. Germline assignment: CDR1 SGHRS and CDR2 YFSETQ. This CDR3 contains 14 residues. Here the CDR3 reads CASSLTDYLGEQYF. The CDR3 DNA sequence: TGCGCCAGCAGCTTGACGGACTACCTTGGCGAGCAGTACTTC.

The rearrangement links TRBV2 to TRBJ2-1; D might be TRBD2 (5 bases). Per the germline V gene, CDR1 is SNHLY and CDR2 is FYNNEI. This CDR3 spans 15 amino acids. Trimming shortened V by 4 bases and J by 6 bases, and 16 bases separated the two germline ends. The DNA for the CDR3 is TGTGCCAGCAGTGTCCTTGGGCGGGTACTCAATGAGCAGTTCTTC. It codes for CASSVLGRVLNEQFF.

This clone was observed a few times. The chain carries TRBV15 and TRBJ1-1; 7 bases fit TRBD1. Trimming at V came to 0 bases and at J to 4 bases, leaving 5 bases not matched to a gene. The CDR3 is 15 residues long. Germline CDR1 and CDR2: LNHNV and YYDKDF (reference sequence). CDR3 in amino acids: CATSRDAGTATEAFF. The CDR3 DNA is TGTGCCACCAGCAGAGATGCCGGGACAGCCACTGAAGCTTTCTTT.

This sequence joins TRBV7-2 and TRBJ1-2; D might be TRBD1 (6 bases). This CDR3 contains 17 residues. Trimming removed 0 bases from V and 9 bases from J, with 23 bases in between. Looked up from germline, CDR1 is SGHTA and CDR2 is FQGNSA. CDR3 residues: CASSLAGVDSSLWSYTF. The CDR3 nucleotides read TGTGCCAGCAGCTTAGCGGGGGTGGACAGCAGCCTCTGGAGCTACACCTTC.

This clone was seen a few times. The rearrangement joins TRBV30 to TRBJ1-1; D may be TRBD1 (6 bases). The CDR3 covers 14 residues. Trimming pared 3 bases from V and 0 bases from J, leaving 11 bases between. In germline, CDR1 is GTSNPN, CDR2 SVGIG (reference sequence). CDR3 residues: CAWRRQDLNTEAFF. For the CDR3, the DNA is TGTGCCTGGAGAAGACAGGACTTGAACACTGAAGCTTTCTTT.

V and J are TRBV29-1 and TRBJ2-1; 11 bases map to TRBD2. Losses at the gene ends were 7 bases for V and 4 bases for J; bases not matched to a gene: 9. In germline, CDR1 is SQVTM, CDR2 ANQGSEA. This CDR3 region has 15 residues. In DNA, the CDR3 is TGCAGCGCCCGGGGAGGGACTAGCGGTTACAATGAGCAGTTCTTC. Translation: CSARGGTSGYNEQFF.

The CDR3 protein is CASSLFRNTEAFF. The CDR3 DNA reads as TGTGCCAGCAGCTTATTTAGGAACACTGAAGCTTTCTTT. V usage is TRBV11-2 and J usage is TRBJ1-1, with D unclear. Germline loops: CDR1 SGHAT, CDR2 FQNNGV. Trimming removed 2 bases at V and 1 base at J, with 5 bases between. The CDR3 extends over 13 amino acids.

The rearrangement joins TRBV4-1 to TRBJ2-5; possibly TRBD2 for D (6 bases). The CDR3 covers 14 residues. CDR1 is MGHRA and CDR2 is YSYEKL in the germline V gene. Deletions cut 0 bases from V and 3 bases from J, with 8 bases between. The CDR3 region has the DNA TGCGCCAGCAGCCAAGACGGGGGAAAAGAGACCCAGTACTTC. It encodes CASSQDGGKETQYF.

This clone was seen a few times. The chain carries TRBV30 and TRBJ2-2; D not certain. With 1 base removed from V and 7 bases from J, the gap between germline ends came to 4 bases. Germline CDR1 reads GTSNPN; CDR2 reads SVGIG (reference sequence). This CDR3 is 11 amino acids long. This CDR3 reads CAWSARGELFF. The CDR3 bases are TGTGCCTGGAGTGCCCGCGGGGAGCTGTTTTTT.

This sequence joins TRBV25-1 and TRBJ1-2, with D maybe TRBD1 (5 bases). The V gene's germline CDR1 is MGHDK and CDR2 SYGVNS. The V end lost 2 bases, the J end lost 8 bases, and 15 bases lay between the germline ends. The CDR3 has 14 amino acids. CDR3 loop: CASSEPGTTRGYTF. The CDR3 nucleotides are TGTGCCAGCAGTGAACCCGGGACCACAAGGGGCTACACCTTC.

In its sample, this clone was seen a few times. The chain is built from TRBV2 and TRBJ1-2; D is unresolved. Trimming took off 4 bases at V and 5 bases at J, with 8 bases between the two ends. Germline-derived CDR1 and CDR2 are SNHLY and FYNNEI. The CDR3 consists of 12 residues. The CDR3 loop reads CASSGRDYGYTF. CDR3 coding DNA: TGTGCCAGCAGTGGTCGGGATTATGGCTACACCTTC.

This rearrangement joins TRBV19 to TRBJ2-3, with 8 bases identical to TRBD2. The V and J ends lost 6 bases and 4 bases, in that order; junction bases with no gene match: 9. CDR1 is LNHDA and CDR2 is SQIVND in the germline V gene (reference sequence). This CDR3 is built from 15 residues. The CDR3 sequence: CASSGTRTLPDTQYF. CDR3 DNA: TGTGCCAGTAGCGGGACTAGAACCCTCCCAGATACGCAGTATTTT.

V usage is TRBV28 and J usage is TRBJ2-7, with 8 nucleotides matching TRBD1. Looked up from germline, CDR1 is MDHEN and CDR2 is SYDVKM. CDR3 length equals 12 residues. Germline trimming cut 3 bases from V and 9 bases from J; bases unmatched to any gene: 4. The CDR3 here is CASSFSGGRQYF. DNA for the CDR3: TGTGCCAGCAGTTTCTCAGGGGGCCGGCAGTACTTC. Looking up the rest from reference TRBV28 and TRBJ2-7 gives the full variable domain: DVKVTQSSRYLVKRTGEKVFLECVQDMDHENMFWYRQDPGLGLRLIYFSYDVKMKEKGDIPEGYSVSREKKERFSLILESASTNQTSMYLCASSFSGGRQYFGPGTRLTVT.

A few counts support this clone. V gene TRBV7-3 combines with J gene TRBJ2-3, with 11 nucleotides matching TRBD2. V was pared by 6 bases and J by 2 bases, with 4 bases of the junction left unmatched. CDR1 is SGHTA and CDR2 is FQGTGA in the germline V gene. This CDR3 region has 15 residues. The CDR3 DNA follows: TGTGCCAGCAGACGGACTAGCGGGTTCACAGATACGCAGTATTTT. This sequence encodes CASRRTSGFTDTQYF.

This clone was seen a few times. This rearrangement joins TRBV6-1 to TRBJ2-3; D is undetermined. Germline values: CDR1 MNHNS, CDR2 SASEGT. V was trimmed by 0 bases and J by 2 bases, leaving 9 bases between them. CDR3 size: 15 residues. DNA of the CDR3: TGTGCCAGCAGTGAAGCACCCGGAATCACAGATACGCAGTATTTT. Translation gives CASSEAPGITDTQYF.

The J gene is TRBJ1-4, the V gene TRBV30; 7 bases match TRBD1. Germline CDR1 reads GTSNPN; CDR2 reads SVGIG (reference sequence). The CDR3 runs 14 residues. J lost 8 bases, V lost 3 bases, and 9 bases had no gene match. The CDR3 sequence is CAWRPGTVREKLFF. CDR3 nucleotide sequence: TGTGCCTGGAGACCCGGGACAGTGAGAGAAAAACTGTTTTTT. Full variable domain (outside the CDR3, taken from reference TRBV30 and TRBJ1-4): SQTIHQWPATLVQPVGSPLSLECTVEGTSNPNLYWYRQAAGRGLQLLFYSVGIGQISSEVPQNLSASRPQDRQFILSSKKLLLSDSGFYLCAWRPGTVREKLFFGSGTQLSVL.